The clone carrying this T cell receptor beta chain was detected only a few times. Its specificity is not known. These data belong to a study of post-analysis software for immune sequencing data. Background on the study: The disease courses spanned relapsing-remitting, secondary progressive and progressive-relapsing forms of multiple sclerosis.

Whole-study results and caveats: The F measure placed samples prepared in the same batch into strongly shared clusters. In multiple sclerosis, normalized Chao1 diversity was significantly below that of controls.

Presence of unique molecular identifiers characterized the TCR beta cDNA libraries. TCRdb used MiXCR to reprocess the PCR reads, holding one entry per CDR3 protein. The data show 150,000 to 200,000 distinct CDR3 sequences, with over 25% seen just once and about 1.6% held by the top ten. The sequence was obtained from a girl between 5 and 17 years old with multiple sclerosis. Sequencing was performed on blood.

CDR3 in amino acids: CAGGRGTGELFF. In nucleotides, the CDR3 is TGTGCCGGAGGCCGGGGCACCGGGGAGCTGTTTTTT. V and J are TRBV7-9 and TRBJ2-2; possible D gene TRBD2, 5 bases. From germline, CDR1 is SEHNR and CDR2 FQNEAQ (reference sequence). CDR3 size: 12 residues. The germline V and J ends were trimmed by 11 bases and 4 bases, with 11 bases remaining between them.